This T cell receptor (beta chain) was sequenced for a study of long-term antiretroviral therapy in people with HIV. About the study: Sampling started about a decade before the 2015 immediate-ART recommendation.

This CDR3 is 15 amino acids long. V lost 7 bases, J lost 2 bases, and 21 bases lay in between. CDR1 and CDR2 from the germline V gene are SQVTM and ANQGSEA. As for this clone: What it recognizes is unknown.

The assay used was immunoSEQ (version v3.0), run at survey level. The assay was immunoSEQ multiplex PCR, and TCRdb's table has in-frame clones only and misses some. The sample consists of about 24,000 clones, around 81% of them appearing once. Study-wide points: Even long-term ART left TRB diversity below transplant donor controls, despite gains. Controls had broader CDR3 length ranges than HIV repertoires did. Documentation of ART adherence, viral resistance or therapy changes was absent.

The clonotype was recovered from a woman under 30 with HIV. The sample was unsorted PBMCs, taken at the start of antiretroviral therapy, before treatment. The V and J genes are TRBV29-1 and TRBJ2-7, with a weak D call TRBD1 (6 bases). In nucleotides, the CDR3 is TGCAGCGGGGGATCCGACAGGTCGCTAGCCTACGAGCAGTACTTC. Encoded protein: CSGGSDRSLAYEQYF.